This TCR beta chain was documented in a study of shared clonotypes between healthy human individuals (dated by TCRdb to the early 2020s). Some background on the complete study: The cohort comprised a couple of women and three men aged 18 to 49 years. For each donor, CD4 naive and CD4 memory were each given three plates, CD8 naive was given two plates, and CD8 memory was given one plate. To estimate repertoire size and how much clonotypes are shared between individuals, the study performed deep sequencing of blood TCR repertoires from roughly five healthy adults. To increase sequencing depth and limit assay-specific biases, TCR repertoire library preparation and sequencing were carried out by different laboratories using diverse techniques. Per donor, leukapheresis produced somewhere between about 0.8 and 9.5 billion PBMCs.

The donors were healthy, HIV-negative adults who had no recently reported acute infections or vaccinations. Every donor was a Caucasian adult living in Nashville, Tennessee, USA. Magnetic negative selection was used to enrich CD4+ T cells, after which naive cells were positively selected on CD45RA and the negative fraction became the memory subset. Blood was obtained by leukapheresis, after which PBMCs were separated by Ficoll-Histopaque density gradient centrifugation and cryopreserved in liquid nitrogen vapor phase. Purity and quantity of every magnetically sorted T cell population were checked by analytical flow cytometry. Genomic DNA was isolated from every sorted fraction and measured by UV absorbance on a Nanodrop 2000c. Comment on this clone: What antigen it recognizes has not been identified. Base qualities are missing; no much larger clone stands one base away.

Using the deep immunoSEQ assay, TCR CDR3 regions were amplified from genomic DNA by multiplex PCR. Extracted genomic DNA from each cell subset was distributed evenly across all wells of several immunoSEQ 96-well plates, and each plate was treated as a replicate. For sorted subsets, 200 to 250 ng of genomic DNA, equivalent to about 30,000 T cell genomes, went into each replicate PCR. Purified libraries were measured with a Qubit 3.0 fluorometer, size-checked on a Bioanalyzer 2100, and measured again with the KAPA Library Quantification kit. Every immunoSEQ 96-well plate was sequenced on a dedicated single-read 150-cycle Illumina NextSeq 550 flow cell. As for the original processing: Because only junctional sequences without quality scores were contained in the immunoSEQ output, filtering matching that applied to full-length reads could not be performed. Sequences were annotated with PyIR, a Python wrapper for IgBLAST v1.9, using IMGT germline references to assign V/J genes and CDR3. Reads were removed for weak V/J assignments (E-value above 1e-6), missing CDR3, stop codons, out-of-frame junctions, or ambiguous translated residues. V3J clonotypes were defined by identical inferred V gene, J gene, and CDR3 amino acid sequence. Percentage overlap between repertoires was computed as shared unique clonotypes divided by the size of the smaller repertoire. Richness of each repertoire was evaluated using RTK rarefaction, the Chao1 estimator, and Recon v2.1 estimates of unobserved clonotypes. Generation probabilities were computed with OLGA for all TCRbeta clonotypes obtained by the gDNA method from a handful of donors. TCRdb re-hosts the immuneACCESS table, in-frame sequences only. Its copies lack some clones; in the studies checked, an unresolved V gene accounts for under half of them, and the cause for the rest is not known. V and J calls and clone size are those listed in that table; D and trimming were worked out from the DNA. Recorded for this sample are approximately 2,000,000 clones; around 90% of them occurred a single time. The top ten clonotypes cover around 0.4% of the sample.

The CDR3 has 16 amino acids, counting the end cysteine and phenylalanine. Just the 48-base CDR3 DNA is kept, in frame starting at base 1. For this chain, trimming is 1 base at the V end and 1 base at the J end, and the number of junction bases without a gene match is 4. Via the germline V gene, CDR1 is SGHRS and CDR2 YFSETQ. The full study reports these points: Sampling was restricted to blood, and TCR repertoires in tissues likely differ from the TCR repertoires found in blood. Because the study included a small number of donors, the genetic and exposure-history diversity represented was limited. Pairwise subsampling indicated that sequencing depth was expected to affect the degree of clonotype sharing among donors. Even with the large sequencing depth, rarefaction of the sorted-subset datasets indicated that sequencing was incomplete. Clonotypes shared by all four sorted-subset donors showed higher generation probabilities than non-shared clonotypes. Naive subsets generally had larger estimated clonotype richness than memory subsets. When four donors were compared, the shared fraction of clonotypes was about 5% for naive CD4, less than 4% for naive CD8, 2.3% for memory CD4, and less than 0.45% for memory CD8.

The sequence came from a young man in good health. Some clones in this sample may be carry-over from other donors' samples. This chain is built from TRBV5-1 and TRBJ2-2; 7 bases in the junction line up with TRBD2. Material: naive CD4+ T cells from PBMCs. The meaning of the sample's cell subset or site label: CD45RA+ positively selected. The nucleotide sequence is TGCGCCAGCAGCTTGAGGCCTAGCGGGAACACCGGGGAGCTGTTTTTT. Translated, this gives CASSLRPSGNTGELFF.